A selection of T cell receptor beta chains follows, all from one sample in a study of T cell changes during pregnancy in multiple sclerosis. The table came from immunoSEQ multiplex PCR; TCRdb's copy has only in-frame clones and leaves some out. The table includes around 67,000 clones, 75% to 90% detected once. This specimen consisted of peripheral blood, obtained after pregnancy. The receptors come from a female donor in good health, enrolled as a control in a pregnancy study. Both conserved end residues are part of each CDR3. Each record gives: V gene, clone size, J gene, D gene, CDR3 protein, CDR3 DNA. The D gene is left open where the match is weak. Clone size is given for some rows only: seen once, a few or many times, or a class if the clone is expanded.

V gene: TRBV28; clone size: -; J gene: TRBJ2-6; D gene: -; CDR3 protein: CASSSPGLISGANVLTF; CDR3 DNA: TGTGCCAGCAGTTCACCGGGACTGATCTCTGGGGCCAACGTCCTGACTTTC
V gene: TRBV7-2; clone size: -; J gene: TRBJ2-7; D gene: TRBD2; CDR3 protein: CASSTRGGSTYEQYF; CDR3 DNA: TGTGCCAGCAGCACCAGAGGCGGGAGCACCTACGAGCAGTACTTC
V gene: TRBV19; clone size: -; J gene: TRBJ2-7; D gene: -; CDR3 protein: CASSTDQGLEQYF; CDR3 DNA: TGTGCCAGTAGTACAGACCAGGGGCTCGAGCAGTACTTC
V gene: TRBV5-5; clone size: -; J gene: TRBJ1-2; D gene: TRBD1; CDR3 protein: CASSFAPGQGKDGYTF; CDR3 DNA: TGTGCCAGCAGCTTCGCGCCGGGACAGGGGAAGGATGGCTACACCTTC
V gene: TRBV5-1; clone size: -; J gene: TRBJ1-1; D gene: TRBD1; CDR3 protein: CASSVKPGQGTEAFF; CDR3 DNA: TGCGCCAGCAGCGTAAAACCGGGACAGGGGACTGAAGCTTTCTTT
V gene: TRBV5-1; clone size: few; J gene: TRBJ1-1; D gene: -; CDR3 protein: CASSPPWGLNTEAFF; CDR3 DNA: TGCGCCAGCAGCCCCCCGTGGGGACTCAACACTGAAGCTTTCTTT
V gene: TRBV5-6; clone size: -; J gene: TRBJ2-7; D gene: -; CDR3 protein: CASSLIQDYEQYF; CDR3 DNA: TGTGCCAGCAGCTTGATTCAGGACTACGAGCAGTACTTC
V gene: TRBV27; clone size: -; J gene: TRBJ1-5; D gene: -; CDR3 protein: CASSFSGNQPQHF; CDR3 DNA: TGTGCCAGCAGTTTCTCCGGGAATCAGCCCCAGCATTTT
V gene: TRBV27; clone size: -; J gene: TRBJ2-3; D gene: -; CDR3 protein: CASSSLATADTQYF; CDR3 DNA: TGTGCCAGCAGTTCCCTAGCTACCGCAGATACGCAGTATTTT
V gene: TRBV5-1; clone size: -; J gene: TRBJ1-1; D gene: -; CDR3 protein: CASSLNLRDTEAFF; CDR3 DNA: TGCGCCAGCAGCCTGAATCTCAGGGACACTGAAGCTTTCTTT
V gene: TRBV2; clone size: -; J gene: TRBJ1-4; D gene: -; CDR3 protein: CASSSGGREKLFF; CDR3 DNA: TGTGCCAGCAGTTCCGGGGGGCGAGAAAAACTGTTTTTT
V gene: TRBV2; clone size: -; J gene: TRBJ2-3; D gene: TRBD2; CDR3 protein: CASRGLAGVTDTQYF; CDR3 DNA: TGTGCCAGCAGGGGACTAGCGGGAGTAACAGATACGCAGTATTTT
V gene: TRBV30; clone size: once; J gene: TRBJ2-1; D gene: TRBD2; CDR3 protein: CAWSAGTSGSSYNEQFF; CDR3 DNA: TGTGCCTGGAGTGCCGGGACTAGCGGAAGCTCCTACAATGAGCAGTTCTTC
V gene: TRBV6-1; clone size: -; J gene: TRBJ1-3; D gene: TRBD1; CDR3 protein: CASSEVTGTSGNTIYF; CDR3 DNA: TGTGCCAGCAGTGAAGTGACAGGGACCTCTGGAAACACCATATATTTT
V gene: TRBV6-6; clone size: once; J gene: TRBJ1-5; D gene: -; CDR3 protein: CASSSQGRESNQPQHF; CDR3 DNA: TGTGCCAGCAGTTCGCAGGGGAGGGAAAGCAATCAGCCCCAGCATTTT
V gene: TRBV27; clone size: -; J gene: TRBJ1-2; D gene: -; CDR3 protein: CASSWAENYGYTF; CDR3 DNA: TGTGCCAGCTCATGGGCAGAAAACTATGGCTACACCTTC
V gene: TRBV7-9; clone size: once; J gene: TRBJ2-2; D gene: -; CDR3 protein: CASSLGLLETGELFF; CDR3 DNA: TGTGCCAGCAGCTTAGGGCTACTGGAGACCGGGGAGCTGTTTTTT
V gene: TRBV6-5; clone size: -; J gene: TRBJ2-7; D gene: -; CDR3 protein: CASSHAGTTYEQYF; CDR3 DNA: TGTGCCAGCAGCCACGCCGGGACAACTTACGAGCAGTACTTC